This TCR beta chain was documented in a study of cytomegalovirus exposure and HLA in healthy donors. The CDR3 covers 16 residues. Germline V CDR1 and CDR2: SEHNR, FQNEAQ (reference sequence). V was pared by 8 bases and J by 3 bases, with 23 bases between. Use of 60 Vbeta and 13 Jbeta primers characterized the PCR. TCRdb keeps only in-frame clones here, not all; method: immunoSEQ multiplex PCR. The profile covers roughly 110,000 clones, with about 80% appearing a single time and about 2.5% taken by the ten largest. The receptor comes from a female donor in good health and CMV-seronegative. The specimen sequenced was PBMCs. V and J are TRBV7-9 and TRBJ2-7; D not resolved. The CDR3 nucleotides are TGTGCCAGCTCCCCTCCGCTGGGCAGAAAGGACTACGAGCAGTACTTC. Its translation is CASSPPLGRKDYEQYF.